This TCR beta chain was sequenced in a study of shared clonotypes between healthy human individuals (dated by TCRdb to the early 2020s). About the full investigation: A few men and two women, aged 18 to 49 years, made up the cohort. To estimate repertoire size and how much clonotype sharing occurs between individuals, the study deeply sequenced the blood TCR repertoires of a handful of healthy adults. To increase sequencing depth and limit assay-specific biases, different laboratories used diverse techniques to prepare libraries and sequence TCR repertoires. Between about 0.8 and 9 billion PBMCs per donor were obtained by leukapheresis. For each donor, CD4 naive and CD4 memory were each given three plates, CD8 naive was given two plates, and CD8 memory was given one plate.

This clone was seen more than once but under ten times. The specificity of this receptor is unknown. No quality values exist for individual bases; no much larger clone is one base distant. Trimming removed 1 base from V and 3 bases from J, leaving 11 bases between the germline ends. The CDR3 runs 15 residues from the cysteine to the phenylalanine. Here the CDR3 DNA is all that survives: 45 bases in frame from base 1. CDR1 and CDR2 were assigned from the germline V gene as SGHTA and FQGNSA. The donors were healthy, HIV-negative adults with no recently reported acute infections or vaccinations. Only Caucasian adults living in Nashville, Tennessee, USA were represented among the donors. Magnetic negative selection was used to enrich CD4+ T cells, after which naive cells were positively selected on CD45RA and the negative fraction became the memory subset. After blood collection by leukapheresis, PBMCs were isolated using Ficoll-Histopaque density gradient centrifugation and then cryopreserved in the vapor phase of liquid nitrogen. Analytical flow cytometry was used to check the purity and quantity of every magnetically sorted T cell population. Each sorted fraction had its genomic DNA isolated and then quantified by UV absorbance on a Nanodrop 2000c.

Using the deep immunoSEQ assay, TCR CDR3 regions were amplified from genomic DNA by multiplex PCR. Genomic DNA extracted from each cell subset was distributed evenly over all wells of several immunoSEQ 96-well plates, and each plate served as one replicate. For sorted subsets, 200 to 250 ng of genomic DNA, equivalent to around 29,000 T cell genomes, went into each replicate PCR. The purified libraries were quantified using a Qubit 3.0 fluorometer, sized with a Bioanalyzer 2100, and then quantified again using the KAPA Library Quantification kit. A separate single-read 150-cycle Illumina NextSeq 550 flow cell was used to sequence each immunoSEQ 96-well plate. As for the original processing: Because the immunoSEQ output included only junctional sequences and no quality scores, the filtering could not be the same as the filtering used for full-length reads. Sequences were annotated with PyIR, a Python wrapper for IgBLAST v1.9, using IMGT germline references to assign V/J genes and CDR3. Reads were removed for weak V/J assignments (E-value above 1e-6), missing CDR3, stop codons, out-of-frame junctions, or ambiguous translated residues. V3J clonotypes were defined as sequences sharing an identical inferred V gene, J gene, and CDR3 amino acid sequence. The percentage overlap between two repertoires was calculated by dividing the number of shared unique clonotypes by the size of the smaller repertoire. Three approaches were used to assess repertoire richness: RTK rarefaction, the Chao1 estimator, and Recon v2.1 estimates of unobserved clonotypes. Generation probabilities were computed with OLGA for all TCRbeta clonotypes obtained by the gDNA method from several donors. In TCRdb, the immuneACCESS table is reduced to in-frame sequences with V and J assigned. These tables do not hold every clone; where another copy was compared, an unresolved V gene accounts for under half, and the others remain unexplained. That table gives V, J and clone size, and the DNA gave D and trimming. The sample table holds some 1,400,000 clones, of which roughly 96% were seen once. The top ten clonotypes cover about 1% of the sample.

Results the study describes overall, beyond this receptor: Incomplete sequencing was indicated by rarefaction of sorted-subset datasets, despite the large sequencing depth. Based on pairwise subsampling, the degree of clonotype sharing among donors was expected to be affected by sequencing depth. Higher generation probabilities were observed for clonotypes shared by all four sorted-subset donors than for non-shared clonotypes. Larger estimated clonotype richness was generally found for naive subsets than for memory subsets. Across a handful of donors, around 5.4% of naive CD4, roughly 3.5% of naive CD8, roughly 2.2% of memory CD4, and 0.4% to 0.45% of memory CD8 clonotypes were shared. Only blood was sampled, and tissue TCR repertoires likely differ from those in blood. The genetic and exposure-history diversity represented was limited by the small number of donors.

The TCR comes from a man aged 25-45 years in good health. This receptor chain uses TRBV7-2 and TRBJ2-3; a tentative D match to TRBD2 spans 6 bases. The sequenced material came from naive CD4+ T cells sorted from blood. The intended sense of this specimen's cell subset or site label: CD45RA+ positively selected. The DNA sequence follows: TGTGCCAGCAGCTTAGATTCCGGAGGGACAGATACGCAGTATTTT. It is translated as CASSLDSGGTDTQYF.